This is a list of T cell receptor beta chains from one sample in a study of blood T cell repertoires in COVID-19. Method: immunoSEQ multiplex PCR; TCRdb's copy keeps in-frame clones and lacks some. The table has around 250,000 clones, around 93% seen once; the top ten hold 2.8%. The sequencing sample was made of PBMCs or T cells enriched from blood (not recorded which). These TCRs come from a man aged 40-49 years who had been exposed to COVID-19. Each CDR3 is given with its conserved first and last residue. A D gene is named only where the DNA matches it firmly. Clone sizes are given selectively: once, few, many, or a class where the clone is expanded.

j_gene,d_gene,v_gene,abundance,CDR3aa,CDR3nt
TRBJ1-1,NA,TRBV19,NA,CASSTWTVNTEAFF,TGTGCCAGTAGTACATGGACAGTGAACACTGAAGCTTTCTTT
TRBJ1-3,NA,TRBV12-3/TRBV12-4,NA,CASSNLQGTIYF,TGTGCCAGCAGCAACCTCCAGGGCACCATATATTTT
TRBJ2-5,TRBD2,TRBV27,NA,CASSSIGTSGRETQYF,TGTGCCAGCAGTTCGATTGGGACTAGCGGGAGAGAGACCCAGTACTTC
TRBJ1-4,NA,TRBV2,NA,CASSGGATNEKLFF,TGTGCCAGCAGTGGAGGCGCAACTAATGAAAAACTGTTTTTT
TRBJ2-7,TRBD1,TRBV4-3,NA,CASSQAPLAGTGAHEQYF,TGCGCCAGCAGCCAAGCTCCTCTCGCCGGGACAGGAGCCCACGAGCAGTACTTC
TRBJ2-7,TRBD1,TRBV30,NA,CAWSVQGSSYEQYF,TGTGCCTGGAGTGTACAGGGGAGCTCCTACGAGCAGTACTTC
TRBJ2-2,NA,TRBV21-1,once,CASSKKRTGRDPDTGELFF,TGTGCCAGCAGCAAAAAGAGGACAGGACGAGACCCGGACACCGGGGAGCTGTTTTTT
TRBJ1-2,TRBD1,TRBV7-2,NA,CASSPRGTGLRGYTF,TGTGCCAGCAGCCCGCGAGGGACAGGGTTGCGTGGCTACACCTTC
TRBJ1-5,NA,TRBV2,NA,CASSEARAGQPQHF,TGTGCCAGCAGTGAAGCGCGGGCGGGGCAGCCCCAGCATTTT
TRBJ2-4,NA,TRBV20-1,NA,CSASFLAAPKNIQYF,TGCAGTGCTAGTTTTCTGGCTGCCCCTAAAAACATTCAGTACTTC
TRBJ1-4,NA,TRBV7-9,NA,CASSFTTATNEKLFF,TGTGCCAGCAGCTTTACGACAGCAACTAATGAAAAACTGTTTTTT
TRBJ1-5,NA,TRBV27,NA,CASSFPVQHF,TGTGCCAGCAGTTTCCCTGTCCAGCATTTT
TRBJ1-1,NA,TRBV2,NA,CASSEASVLEAFF,TGTGCCAGCAGTGAAGCATCAGTCCTTGAAGCTTTCTTT
TRBJ2-1,TRBD2,TRBV10-3,NA,CAIRRGTSGIEWGNEQFF,TGTGCCATCAGACGTGGGACTAGCGGGATTGAGTGGGGGAATGAGCAGTTCTTC
TRBJ2-3,NA,TRBV2,NA,CASSTGHRLGDTDTQYF,TGTGCCAGCAGTACCGGGCACAGGCTAGGAGACACAGATACGCAGTATTTT
TRBJ2-7,TRBD2,TRBV10-3,once,CAISDPGLAETYEQYF,TGTGCCATCAGCGACCCCGGTCTAGCGGAAACCTACGAGCAGTACTTC
TRBJ2-2,TRBD2,TRBV5-4,NA,CASSLAPTSGGGTGELFF,TGTGCCAGCAGCTTGGCCCCGACTAGCGGTGGGGGCACCGGGGAGCTGTTTTTT
TRBJ2-1,NA,TRBV9,NA,CASSVARLALYNEQFF,TGTGCCAGCAGCGTAGCTCGGCTAGCGTTATACAATGAGCAGTTCTTC
TRBJ1-5,NA,TRBV19,NA,CASSQFDNQPQHF,TGTGCCAGTAGTCAGTTTGACAATCAGCCCCAGCATTTT
TRBJ1-3,TRBD1,TRBV3-1/TRBV3-2,NA,CASSQGQGASGNTIYF,TGTGCCAGCAGCCAAGGACAGGGGGCATCTGGAAACACCATATATTTT
TRBJ2-7,NA,TRBV11-2,once,CASTSGPSSYEQYF,TGTGCCAGCACCTCTGGGCCTTCGTCCTACGAGCAGTACTTC
TRBJ1-2,NA,TRBV19,NA,CASSQGVLYGYTF,TGTGCCAGTAGTCAAGGGGTTCTCTATGGCTACACCTTC
TRBJ2-1,NA,TRBV19,NA,CASSMNSRSYNEQFF,TGTGCCAGTAGTATGAATTCCCGGAGCTACAATGAGCAGTTCTTC
TRBJ2-1,TRBD2,TRBV13,NA,CASSFPSGSIGEQFF,TGTGCCAGCAGCTTTCCTAGCGGGAGTATTGGTGAGCAGTTCTTC
TRBJ1-4,TRBD1,TRBV25-1,once,CASQGGQGLRKLFF,TGTGCCAGCCAGGGGGGACAGGGGTTAAGAAAACTGTTTTTT
TRBJ1-1,TRBD1,TRBV6-2/TRBV6-3,NA,CASSYSLETGPTEAFF,TGTGCCAGCAGTTACTCTCTCGAGACAGGGCCCACTGAAGCTTTCTTT
TRBJ2-3,NA,TRBV5-1,NA,CASSSAGRVTDTQYF,TGCGCCAGCAGCTCCGCGGGGCGGGTCACAGATACGCAGTATTTT
TRBJ2-7,TRBD1,TRBV19,NA,CASSPGTGNSYEQYF,TGTGCCAGTAGTCCGGGGACAGGGAACTCCTACGAGCAGTACTTC
TRBJ1-5,NA,TRBV28,NA,CASSFLQASNQPQHF,TGTGCCAGCAGTTTCCTCCAGGCTAGCAATCAGCCCCAGCATTTT
TRBJ1-1,NA,TRBV5-4,NA,CASSLRTEAFF,TGTGCCAGCAGCTTGCGCACTGAAGCTTTCTTT
TRBJ2-6,NA,TRBV7-9,NA,CASSLLVSGANVLTF,TGTGCCAGCAGCTTACTCGTATCTGGGGCCAACGTCCTGACTTTC
TRBJ2-7,TRBD1,TRBV19,NA,CASSTGTGGYEQYF,TGTGCCAGTAGCACCGGGACAGGGGGCTACGAGCAGTACTTC
TRBJ1-2,TRBD1,TRBV6-5,NA,CASRDGTGDGYTF,TGTGCCAGCAGGGACGGGACAGGGGATGGCTACACCTTC
TRBJ2-1,NA,TRBV28,few,CASTDLAFEQFF,TGTGCCAGCACCGATCTAGCCTTTGAGCAGTTCTTC
TRBJ2-6,TRBD1,TRBV30,few,CAWRVRIRDRPGANVLTF,TGTGCCTGGAGGGTTCGAATCCGGGACAGGCCTGGGGCCAACGTCCTGACTTTC
TRBJ1-1,NA,TRBV4-1,NA,CASSLFNTEAFF,TGCGCCAGCAGTTTATTTAACACTGAAGCTTTCTTT
TRBJ1-4,NA,TRBV3-1/TRBV3-2,few,CASSQEIGGRQLFF,TGTGCCAGCAGCCAAGAGATTGGGGGGAGGCAACTGTTTTTT